These T cell receptor beta chains were read from a single sample in a study of CD8 T cells in ankylosing spondylitis. TCRdb reprocessed the 5' RACE reads via MiXCR and lists one record per CDR3 protein. Among 350,000 to 550,000 distinct CDR3 sequences listed, 25% to 30% were seen once. Material: blood, either unsorted or a sorted T cell fraction (not recorded which). The receptors derive from a male donor with ankylosing spondylitis. CDR3s include the opening cysteine and the closing phenylalanine or tryptophan. The order of the fields is D gene, J gene, clone size, V gene, CDR3 DNA, CDR3 protein. A D gene is named only where the DNA matches it firmly. Not every row has a clone size; where given, it reads once, few, many or a size class.

d_gene: -; j_gene: TRBJ1-2; abundance: -; v_gene: TRBV29-1; CDR3nt: TGCAGCGCCGAGCCGGCGGACAGTCGACGGGATGGCTACACCTTC; CDR3aa: CSAEPADSRRDGYTF
d_gene: TRBD1; j_gene: TRBJ1-1; abundance: few; v_gene: TRBV18; CDR3nt: TGTGCCAGCTCACCTTCAGGGGGCGGGTACACTGAAGCTTTCTTT; CDR3aa: CASSPSGGGYTEAFF
d_gene: -; j_gene: TRBJ1-2; abundance: -; v_gene: TRBV24-1; CDR3nt: TGTGCCACCAGTGAAGTACAGAACTATGGCTACACCTTC; CDR3aa: CATSEVQNYGYTF
d_gene: TRBD1; j_gene: TRBJ2-1; abundance: -; v_gene: TRBV7-2; CDR3nt: TGTGCCAGCACCACTTTAGGGGGACAGCTCTACAATGAGCAGTTCTTC; CDR3aa: CASTTLGGQLYNEQFF
d_gene: TRBD2; j_gene: TRBJ2-3; abundance: -; v_gene: TRBV28; CDR3nt: TGTGCCAGCAGCCTTGGGACTAGCGGGAAGAAGGGTACGCAGTATTTT; CDR3aa: CASSLGTSGKKGTQYF
d_gene: -; j_gene: TRBJ2-2; abundance: -; v_gene: TRBV3-1; CDR3nt: TGTGCCAGCAGCCAAGGGCTACGGAACGGGGAGCTGTTTTTT; CDR3aa: CASSQGLRNGELFF
d_gene: -; j_gene: TRBJ1-3; abundance: few; v_gene: TRBV7-9; CDR3nt: TGTGCCAGCAGCAGCCAAGGGGGTGGAAACACCATATATTTT; CDR3aa: CASSSQGGGNTIYF
d_gene: TRBD1; j_gene: TRBJ1-1; abundance: -; v_gene: TRBV3-1; CDR3nt: TGTGCCAGCACGGACAGGGTTCTATCTGAAGCTTTCTTT; CDR3aa: CASTDRVLSEAFF
d_gene: -; j_gene: TRBJ2-7; abundance: -; v_gene: TRBV5-1; CDR3nt: TGCGCCAGCAGCTTATCAGGAGACCGAACCTACGAGCAGTACTTC; CDR3aa: CASSLSGDRTYEQYF
d_gene: -; j_gene: TRBJ1-1; abundance: once; v_gene: TRBV2; CDR3nt: TGTGCCAGCAGTTATACAGGGAGATTAACTGAAGCTTTCTTT; CDR3aa: CASSYTGRLTEAFF
d_gene: TRBD2; j_gene: TRBJ2-7; abundance: few; v_gene: TRBV12-3/TRBV12-4; CDR3nt: TGTGCCAGCAGTTTATCTAGCGGGAACTACGAGCAGTACTTC; CDR3aa: CASSLSSGNYEQYF
d_gene: -; j_gene: TRBJ2-1; abundance: once; v_gene: TRBV4-1; CDR3nt: TGCGCCAGCAGCCAAGAGATGCGTAGCGGAAGCAATGAGCAGTTCTTC; CDR3aa: CASSQEMRSGSNEQFF
d_gene: -; j_gene: TRBJ1-6; abundance: many; v_gene: TRBV11-2; CDR3nt: TGTGCCAGCAGCAAAGGGTGGGGTAATTCACCCCTCCACTTT; CDR3aa: CASSKGWGNSPLHF
d_gene: -; j_gene: TRBJ1-2; abundance: -; v_gene: TRBV7-9; CDR3nt: TGTGCCAGCACAGGGTTAAGTATTAGTGGCTACACCTTC; CDR3aa: CASTGLSISGYTF
d_gene: TRBD1; j_gene: TRBJ1-2; abundance: -; v_gene: TRBV27; CDR3nt: TGTGCCAGCAGGCGGACAGGGGGCGGCTATGGCTACACCTTC; CDR3aa: CASRRTGGGYGYTF
d_gene: TRBD2; j_gene: TRBJ2-3; abundance: -; v_gene: TRBV11-2; CDR3nt: TGTGCCAGCGGACTAGCGGCCACAGATACGCAGTATTTT; CDR3aa: CASGLAATDTQYF
d_gene: -; j_gene: TRBJ1-2; abundance: few; v_gene: TRBV12-3/TRBV12-4; CDR3nt: TGTGCCAGCAGCCCCACGAGGGTGGGCTATGGCTACACCTTC; CDR3aa: CASSPTRVGYGYTF
d_gene: -; j_gene: TRBJ2-3; abundance: few; v_gene: TRBV5-6; CDR3nt: TGTGCCAGCAGCTTGAACTACGGAAGCACAGATACGCAGTATTTT; CDR3aa: CASSLNYGSTDTQYF
d_gene: TRBD2; j_gene: TRBJ2-5; abundance: few; v_gene: TRBV19; CDR3nt: TGTGCCAGTAGTCCCCCAGGACTAGCGGGAGTTGAGACCCAGTACTTC; CDR3aa: CASSPPGLAGVETQYF
d_gene: TRBD1; j_gene: TRBJ2-3; abundance: -; v_gene: TRBV5-1; CDR3nt: TGCGCCAGCAGCTGGAGCGCGGACAGGGGGCTAGATACGCAGTATTTT; CDR3aa: CASSWSADRGLDTQYF
d_gene: TRBD1; j_gene: TRBJ2-7; abundance: few; v_gene: TRBV20-1; CDR3nt: TGCAGTGCTAGGCCCGGGACAGTGAGCTCCTACGAGCAGTACTTC; CDR3aa: CSARPGTVSSYEQYF
d_gene: -; j_gene: TRBJ2-4; abundance: -; v_gene: TRBV4-1; CDR3nt: TGCGCCAGCAGCCAAGATTGGAGGGAAAACATTCAGTACTTC; CDR3aa: CASSQDWRENIQYF
d_gene: -; j_gene: TRBJ2-7; abundance: few; v_gene: TRBV7-6; CDR3nt: TGTGCCAGCAGCTTAATGGGGCAGAACTCCTACGAGCAGTACTTC; CDR3aa: CASSLMGQNSYEQYF
d_gene: TRBD1; j_gene: TRBJ1-5; abundance: -; v_gene: TRBV10-3; CDR3nt: TGTGCCATCAGTGAGTTGGACAGGGCTTATAGCAATCAGCCCCAGCATTTT; CDR3aa: CAISELDRAYSNQPQHF
d_gene: TRBD2; j_gene: TRBJ2-2; abundance: few; v_gene: TRBV20-1; CDR3nt: TGCAGTGCTAGACTAGCGGGAGCCACCGGGGAGCTGTTTTTT; CDR3aa: CSARLAGATGELFF
d_gene: TRBD1; j_gene: TRBJ2-2; abundance: few; v_gene: TRBV2; CDR3nt: TGTGCCAGCAGTGAAAGGACAGGGCTTGGCGGGGAGCTGTTTTTT; CDR3aa: CASSERTGLGGELFF
d_gene: -; j_gene: TRBJ2-5; abundance: -; v_gene: TRBV12-3/TRBV12-4; CDR3nt: TGTGCCAGCAGTTTTTTCAGGCAAGAGACCCAGTACTTC; CDR3aa: CASSFFRQETQYF
d_gene: -; j_gene: TRBJ2-2; abundance: -; v_gene: TRBV3-1; CDR3nt: TGTGCCAGCATCACCGGAGGCGGGGAGCTGTTTTTT; CDR3aa: CASITGGGELFF
d_gene: -; j_gene: TRBJ2-2; abundance: few; v_gene: TRBV7-2; CDR3nt: TGTGCCAGCAGCTTAGCCCTCGCGAACACCGGGGAGCTGTTTTTT; CDR3aa: CASSLALANTGELFF
d_gene: TRBD1; j_gene: TRBJ1-1; abundance: few; v_gene: TRBV29-1; CDR3nt: TGCAGCGTCCGTGTGGCAGGGGGCTCCACTGAAGCTTTCTTT; CDR3aa: CSVRVAGGSTEAFF
d_gene: TRBD2; j_gene: TRBJ2-1; abundance: few; v_gene: TRBV19; CDR3nt: TGTGCCAGTAAACCCGGGGGGAGGGGAGGTGAGCAGTTCTTC; CDR3aa: CASKPGGRGGEQFF